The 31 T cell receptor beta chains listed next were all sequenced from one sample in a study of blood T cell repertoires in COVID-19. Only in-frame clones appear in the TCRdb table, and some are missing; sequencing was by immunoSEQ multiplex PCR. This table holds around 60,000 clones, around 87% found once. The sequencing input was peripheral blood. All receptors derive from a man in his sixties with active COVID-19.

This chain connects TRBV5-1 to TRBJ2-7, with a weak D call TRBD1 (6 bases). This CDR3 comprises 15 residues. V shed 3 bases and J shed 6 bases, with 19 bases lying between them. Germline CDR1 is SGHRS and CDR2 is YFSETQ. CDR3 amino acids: CASSSLSGPRGEQYF. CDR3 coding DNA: TGCGCCAGCAGCTCACTCAGCGGACCCAGGGGCGAGCAGTACTTC.

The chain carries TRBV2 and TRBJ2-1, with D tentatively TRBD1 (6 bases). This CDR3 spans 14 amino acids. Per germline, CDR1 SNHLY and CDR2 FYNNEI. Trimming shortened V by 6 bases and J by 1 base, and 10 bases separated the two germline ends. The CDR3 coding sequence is TGTGCCAGCAGGGACAGAGTATCCTACAATGAGCAGTTCTTC. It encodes CASRDRVSYNEQFF. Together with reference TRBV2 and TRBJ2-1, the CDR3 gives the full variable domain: EPEVTQTPSHQVTQMGQEVILRCVPISNHLYFYWYRQILGQKVEFLVSFYNNEISEKSEIFDDQFSVERPDGSNFTLKIRSTKLEDSAMYFCASRDRVSYNEQFFGPGTRLTVL.

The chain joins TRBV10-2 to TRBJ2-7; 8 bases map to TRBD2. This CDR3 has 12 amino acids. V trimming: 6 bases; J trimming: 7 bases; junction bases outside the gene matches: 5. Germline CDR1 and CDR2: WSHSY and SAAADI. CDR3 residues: CASSHREGEQYF. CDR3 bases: TGCGCCAGCAGCCACCGGGAGGGTGAGCAGTACTTC.

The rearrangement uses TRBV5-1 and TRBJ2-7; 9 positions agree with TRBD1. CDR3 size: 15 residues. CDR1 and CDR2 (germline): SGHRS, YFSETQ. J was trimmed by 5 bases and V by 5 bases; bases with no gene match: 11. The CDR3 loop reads CASRERTGAENEQYF. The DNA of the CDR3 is TGCGCCAGCAGGGAGAGGACAGGGGCTGAAAACGAGCAGTACTTC.

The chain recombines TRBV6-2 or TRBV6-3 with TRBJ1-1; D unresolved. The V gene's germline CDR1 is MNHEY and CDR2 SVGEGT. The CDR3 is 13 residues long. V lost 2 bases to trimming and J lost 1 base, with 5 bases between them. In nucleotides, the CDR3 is TGTGCCAGCAGTTACCTGCGGAACACTGAAGCTTTCTTT. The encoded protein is CASSYLRNTEAFF.

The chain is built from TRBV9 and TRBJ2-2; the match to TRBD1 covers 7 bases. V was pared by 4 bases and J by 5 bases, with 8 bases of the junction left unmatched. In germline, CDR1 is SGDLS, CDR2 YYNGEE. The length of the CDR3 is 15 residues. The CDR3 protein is CASSNRDSWTGELFF. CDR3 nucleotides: TGTGCCAGCAGCAACCGGGACAGCTGGACCGGGGAGCTGTTTTTT.

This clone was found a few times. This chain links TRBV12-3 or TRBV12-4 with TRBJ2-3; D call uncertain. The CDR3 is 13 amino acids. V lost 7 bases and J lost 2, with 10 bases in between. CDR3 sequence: CASTLDFTDTQYF. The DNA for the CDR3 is TGTGCCAGCACCTTAGATTTCACAGATACGCAGTATTTT.

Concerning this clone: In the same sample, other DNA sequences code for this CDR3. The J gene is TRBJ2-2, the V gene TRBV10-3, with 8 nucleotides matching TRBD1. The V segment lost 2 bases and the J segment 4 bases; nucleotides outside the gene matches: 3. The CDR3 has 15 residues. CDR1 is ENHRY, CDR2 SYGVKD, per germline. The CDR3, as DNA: TGTGCCATCAGTGAGGGACAGGGAGTCACCGGGGAGCTGTTTTTT. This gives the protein CAISEGQGVTGELFF.

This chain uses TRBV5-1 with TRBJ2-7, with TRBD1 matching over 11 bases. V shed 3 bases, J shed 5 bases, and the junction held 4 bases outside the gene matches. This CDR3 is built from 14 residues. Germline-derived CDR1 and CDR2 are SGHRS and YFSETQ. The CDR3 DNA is TGCGCCAGCAGCTCACCGGGACAGGGGGACGAGCAGTACTTC. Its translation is CASSSPGQGDEQYF.

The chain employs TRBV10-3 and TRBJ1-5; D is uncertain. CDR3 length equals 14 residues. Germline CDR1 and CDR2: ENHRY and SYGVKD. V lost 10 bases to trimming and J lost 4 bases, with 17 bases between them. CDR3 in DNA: TGTGCCACCTCCGGGATCGAACCGAATCAGCCCCAGCATTTT. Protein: CATSGIEPNQPQHF.

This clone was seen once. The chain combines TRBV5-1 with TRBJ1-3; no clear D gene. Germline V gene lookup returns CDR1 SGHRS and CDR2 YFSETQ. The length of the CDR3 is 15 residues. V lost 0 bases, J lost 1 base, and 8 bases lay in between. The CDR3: CASSLGQISGNTIYF. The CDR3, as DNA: TGCGCCAGCAGCTTGGGTCAGATATCTGGAAACACCATATATTTT.

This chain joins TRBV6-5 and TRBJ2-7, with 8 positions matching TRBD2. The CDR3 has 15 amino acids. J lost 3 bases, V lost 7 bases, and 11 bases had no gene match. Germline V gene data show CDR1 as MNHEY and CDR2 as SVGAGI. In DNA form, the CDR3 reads TGTGCCAGCACCCAAGGTATGGCGGGAGGCTACGAGCAGTACTTC. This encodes CASTQGMAGGYEQYF.

This chain's CDR3 is CASSYETRGRNEQFF. The CDR3 DNA is TGTGCCAGCAGTTACGAGACAAGGGGAAGGAATGAGCAGTTCTTC. The chain couples TRBV6-5 to TRBJ2-1; D may be TRBD1 (5 bases). With 2 bases removed from V and 7 bases from J, the gap between germline ends came to 15 bases. Germline CDR1 reads MNHEY; CDR2 reads SVGAGI. The CDR3 extends over 15 amino acids.

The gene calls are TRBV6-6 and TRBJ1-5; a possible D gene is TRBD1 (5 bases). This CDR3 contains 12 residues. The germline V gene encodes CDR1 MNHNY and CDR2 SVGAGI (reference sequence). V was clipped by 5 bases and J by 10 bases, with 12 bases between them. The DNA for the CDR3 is TGTGCCAGCAGTGACGGGACTCTCCCCCAGCATTTT. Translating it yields CASSDGTLPQHF.

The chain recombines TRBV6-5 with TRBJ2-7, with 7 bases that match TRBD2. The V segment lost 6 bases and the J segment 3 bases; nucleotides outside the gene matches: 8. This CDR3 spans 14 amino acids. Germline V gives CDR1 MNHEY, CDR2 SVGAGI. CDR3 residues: CASSPRAGDYEQYF. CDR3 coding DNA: TGTGCCAGCAGCCCCCGGGCGGGGGACTACGAGCAGTACTTC.

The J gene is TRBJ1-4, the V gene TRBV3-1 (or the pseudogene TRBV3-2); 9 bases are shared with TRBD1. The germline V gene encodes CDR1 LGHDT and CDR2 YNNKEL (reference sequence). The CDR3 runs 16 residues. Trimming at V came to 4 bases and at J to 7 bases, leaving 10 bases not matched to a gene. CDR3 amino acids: CASSPIPGTGIEKLFF. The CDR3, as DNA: TGTGCCAGCAGCCCAATACCCGGGACAGGGATTGAAAAACTGTTTTTT.

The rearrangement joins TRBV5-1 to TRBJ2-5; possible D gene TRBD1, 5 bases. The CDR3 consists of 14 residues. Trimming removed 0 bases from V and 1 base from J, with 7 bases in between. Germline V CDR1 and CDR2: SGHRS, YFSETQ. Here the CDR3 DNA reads TGCGCCAGCAGCTTGGAGGGGTCCCAAGAGACCCAGTACTTC. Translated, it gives CASSLEGSQETQYF.

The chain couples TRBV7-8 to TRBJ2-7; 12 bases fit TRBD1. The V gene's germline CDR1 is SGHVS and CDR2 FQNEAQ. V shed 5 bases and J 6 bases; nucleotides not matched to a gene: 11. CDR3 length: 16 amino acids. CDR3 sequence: CASSVVGGTGGREQYF. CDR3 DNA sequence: TGTGCCAGCAGCGTAGTTGGCGGGACAGGGGGCCGCGAGCAGTACTTC.

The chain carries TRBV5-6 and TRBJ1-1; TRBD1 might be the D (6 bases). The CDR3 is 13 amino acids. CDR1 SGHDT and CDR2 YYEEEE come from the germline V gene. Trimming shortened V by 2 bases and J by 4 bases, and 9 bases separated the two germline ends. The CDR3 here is CASSLQGPTEAFF. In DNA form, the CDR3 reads TGTGCCAGCAGCTTACAGGGACCCACTGAAGCTTTCTTT.

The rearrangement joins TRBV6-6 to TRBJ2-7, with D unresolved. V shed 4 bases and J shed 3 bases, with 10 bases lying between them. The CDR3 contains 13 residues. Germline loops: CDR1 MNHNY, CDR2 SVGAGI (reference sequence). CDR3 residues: CASSFGLSYEQYF. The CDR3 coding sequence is TGTGCCAGCAGTTTTGGGCTCAGCTACGAGCAGTACTTC.

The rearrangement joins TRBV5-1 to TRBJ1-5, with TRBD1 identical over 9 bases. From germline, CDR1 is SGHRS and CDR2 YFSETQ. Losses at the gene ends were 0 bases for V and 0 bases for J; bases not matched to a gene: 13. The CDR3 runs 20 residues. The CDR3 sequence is CASSLARDRVNLNSNQPQHF. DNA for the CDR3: TGCGCCAGCAGCTTGGCCCGGGACAGGGTTAACCTAAATAGCAATCAGCCCCAGCATTTT.

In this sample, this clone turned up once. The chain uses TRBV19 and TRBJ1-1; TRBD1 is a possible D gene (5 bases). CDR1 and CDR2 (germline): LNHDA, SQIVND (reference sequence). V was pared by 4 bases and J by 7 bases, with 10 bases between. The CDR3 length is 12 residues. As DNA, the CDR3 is TGTGCCAGTAGTAGGGGCGTAAGTGAAGCTTTCTTT. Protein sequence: CASSRGVSEAFF.

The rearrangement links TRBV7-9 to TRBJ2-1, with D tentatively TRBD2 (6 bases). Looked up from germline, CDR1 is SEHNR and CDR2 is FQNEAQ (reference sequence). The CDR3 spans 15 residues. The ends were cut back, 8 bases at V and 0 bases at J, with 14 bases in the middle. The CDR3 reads CASGPGTSSYNEQFF. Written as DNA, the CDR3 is TGTGCCAGCGGCCCCGGGACTTCCTCCTACAATGAGCAGTTCTTC.

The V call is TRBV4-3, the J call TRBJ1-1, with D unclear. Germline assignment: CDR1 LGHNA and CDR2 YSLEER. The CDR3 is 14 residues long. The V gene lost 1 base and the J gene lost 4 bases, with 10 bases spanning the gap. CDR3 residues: CASSQVGPTTEAFF. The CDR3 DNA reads TGCGCCAGCAGCCAAGTGGGCCCCACCACTGAAGCTTTCTTT.

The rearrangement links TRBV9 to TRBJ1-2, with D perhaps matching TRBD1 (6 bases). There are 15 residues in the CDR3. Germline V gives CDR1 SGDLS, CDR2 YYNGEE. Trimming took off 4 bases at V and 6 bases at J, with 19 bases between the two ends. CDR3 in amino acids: CASSPRGGRGNGYTF. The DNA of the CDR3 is TGTGCCAGCAGCCCCCGGGGGGGTAGGGGGAATGGCTACACCTTC.

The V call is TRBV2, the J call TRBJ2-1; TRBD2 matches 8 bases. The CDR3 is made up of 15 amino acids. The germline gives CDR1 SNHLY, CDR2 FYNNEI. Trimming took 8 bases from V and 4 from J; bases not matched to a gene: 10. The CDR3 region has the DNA TGTGCCAGCCAAGCCAGCGGGGGCCGTTACAATGAGCAGTTCTTC. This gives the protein CASQASGGRYNEQFF.

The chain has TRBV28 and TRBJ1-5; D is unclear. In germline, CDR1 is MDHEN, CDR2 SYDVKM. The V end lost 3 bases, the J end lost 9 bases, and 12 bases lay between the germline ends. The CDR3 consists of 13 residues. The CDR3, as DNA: TGTGCCAGCAGTTTCCGGGGAAGAGTGCCCCAGCATTTT. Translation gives CASSFRGRVPQHF.

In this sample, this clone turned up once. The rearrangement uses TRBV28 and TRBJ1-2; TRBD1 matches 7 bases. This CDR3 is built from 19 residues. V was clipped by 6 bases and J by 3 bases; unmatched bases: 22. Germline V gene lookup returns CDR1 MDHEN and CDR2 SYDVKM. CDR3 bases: TGTGCCAGCAGATTAGGTTGGATTCGGACGGGACAGTCGGACTATGGCTACACCTTC. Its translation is CASRLGWIRTGQSDYGYTF.

The CDR3 DNA reads TGTGCCAGCAGCCAGCGACCCGGGTTAAGCACAGATACGCAGTATTTT. Its translation is CASSQRPGLSTDTQYF. The chain couples TRBV7-2 to TRBJ2-3, with D hard to call. In germline, CDR1 is SGHTA, CDR2 FQGNSA. The CDR3 extends over 16 amino acids. Trimming took 5 bases from V and 0 from J, leaving 15 bases between them.

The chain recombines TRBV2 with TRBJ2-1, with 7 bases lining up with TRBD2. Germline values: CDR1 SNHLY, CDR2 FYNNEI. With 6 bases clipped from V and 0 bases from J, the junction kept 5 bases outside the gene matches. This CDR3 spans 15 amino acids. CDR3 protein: CASRDREVSYNEQFF. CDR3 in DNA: TGTGCCAGCAGGGATCGGGAGGTCTCCTACAATGAGCAGTTCTTC. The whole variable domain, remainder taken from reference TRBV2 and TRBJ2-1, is EPEVTQTPSHQVTQMGQEVILRCVPISNHLYFYWYRQILGQKVEFLVSFYNNEISEKSEIFDDQFSVERPDGSNFTLKIRSTKLEDSAMYFCASRDREVSYNEQFFGPGTRLTVL.

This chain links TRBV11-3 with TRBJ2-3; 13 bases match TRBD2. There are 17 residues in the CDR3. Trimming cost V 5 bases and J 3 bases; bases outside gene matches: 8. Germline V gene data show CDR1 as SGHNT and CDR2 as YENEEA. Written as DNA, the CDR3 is TGTGCCAGCAGCCTAGGACTAGCGGGAGTCGGAACAGATACGCAGTATTTT. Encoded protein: CASSLGLAGVGTDTQYF. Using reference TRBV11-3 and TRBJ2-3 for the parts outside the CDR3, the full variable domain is EAGVVQSPRYKIIEKKQPVAFWCNPISGHNTLYWYLQNLGQGPELLIRYENEEAVDDSQLPKDRFSAERLKGVDSTLKIQPAELGDSAVYLCASSLGLAGVGTDTQYFGPGTRLTVL.